Given below is one T cell receptor beta chain in context. These data are taken from a study of blood T cell repertoires in COVID-19. Germline values: CDR1 SNHLY, CDR2 FYNNEI. The CDR3 has 15 amino acids. Unmatched junction bases numbered 3, after V lost 3 bases and J lost 1 base. Methods used by the authors: Using reference gene primer amplification, nucleated cell counts were estimated. The data were produced by immunoSEQ multiplex PCR, yet TCRdb's version contains in-frame clones alone and is incomplete. Clonal size and the V and J genes are those of that table, whereas D and trimming came from the DNA. The sample lists under 300,000 clones; approximately 90% were seen once.

The TCR sequence derives from a middle-aged woman with acute or convalescent COVID-19. Material for sequencing was peripheral blood. V and J are TRBV2 and TRBJ2-5; TRBD2 matches at 9 bases. CDR3 bases: TGTGCCAGCAGTGACGCAGCGGGGGGCCAAGAGACCCAGTACTTC. Amino acid sequence: CASSDAAGGQETQYF.